Below, 8 T cell receptor beta chains from the same sample are listed, as sequenced in a study of shared clonotypes between healthy human individuals. Cells designated naive CD8 were CD45RO-negative and were positively selected for CCR7, with terminally differentiated effector memory CD45RA+ cells excluded. Assay: immunoSEQ multiplex PCR; the TCRdb copy retains only in-frame clones and omits some. Seen here are approximately 600,000 clones, roughly 95% observed once, and the top ten hold over 0.095%. The sample taken for sequencing was naive CD8+ T cells sorted from blood. Receptor source: a woman in her thirties in good health.

The chain is built from TRBV19 and TRBJ2-7, with D possibly being TRBD2 (6 bases). Germline V gives CDR1 LNHDA, CDR2 SQIVND (reference sequence). Trimming cost V 5 bases and J 3 bases, with 20 bases left between them. This CDR3 has 16 amino acids. CDR3 in amino acids: CASSSSLAAKRYEQYF. The CDR3 nucleotides read TGTGCCAGTAGTTCGTCTTTAGCGGCCAAACGCTACGAGCAGTACTTC.

V gene TRBV5-2 combines with J gene TRBJ1-1; the table assigns TRBD1, which was not confirmed against the DNA. TRBV5-2 is marked as a pseudogene. This CDR3 spans 15 amino acids. DNA of the CDR3: TGCGCCAGCAGCCAAGAGGCAGGGCGAGTCACTGAAGCTTTCTTT. This gives the protein CASSQEAGRVTEAFF.

This clone was recorded once. The rearrangement links TRBV5-1 to TRBJ2-2, with D maybe TRBD2 (6 bases). Germline CDR1 SGHRS, CDR2 YFSETQ. The length of the CDR3 is 14 residues. With 5 bases removed from V and 6 bases from J, the gap between germline ends came to 14 bases. The CDR3 loop reads CASRLAEGAGELFF. DNA for the CDR3: TGCGCCAGCAGGTTAGCGGAGGGTGCCGGGGAGCTGTTTTTT. Supplemented by reference TRBV5-1 and TRBJ2-2, the full variable domain reads KAGVTQTPRYLIKTRGQQVTLSCSPISGHRSVSWYQQTPGQGLQFLFEYFSETQRNKGNFPGRFSGRQFSNSRSEMNVSTLELGDSALYLCASRLAEGAGELFFGEGSRLTVL.

The chain employs TRBV18 and TRBJ1-1, with D perhaps matching TRBD1 (6 bases). Trimming removed 4 bases at V and 6 bases at J, with 12 bases between. The CDR3 loop spans 13 amino acids. The V gene's germline CDR1 is KGHSH and CDR2 LQKENI. CDR3 bases: TGTGCCAGCTCACTAGTCAGGGGATCTGAAGCTTTCTTT. Protein product: CASSLVRGSEAFF.

The CDR3 nucleotides read TGTGCCAGCAGCTTCGCTTTGCGGACTAGCACAGATACGCAGTATTTT. It encodes CASSFALRTSTDTQYF. The V gene is TRBV7-8, the J gene TRBJ2-3; D may be TRBD2 (5 bases). The CDR3 runs 16 residues. V lost 3 bases, J lost 0 bases, and 13 bases lay in between. CDR1 and CDR2 (germline): SGHVS, FQNEAQ.

This chain joins TRBV28 and TRBJ2-2; D is unresolved. The CDR3 length is 17 residues. Trimming removed 0 bases at V and 0 bases at J, with 11 bases between. Germline V gene lookup returns CDR1 MDHEN and CDR2 SYDVKM. CDR3 bases: TGTGCCAGCAGTTTATGGCCGACTTATTCGAACACCGGGGAGCTGTTTTTT. Its translation is CASSLWPTYSNTGELFF.

This chain uses TRBV13 with TRBJ2-1; D unclear. V lost 1 base and J 7 bases, leaving 8 bases between the germline ends. The germline CDR1 and CDR2 sequences are PRHDT and FYEKMQ (reference sequence). The CDR3 loop spans 13 amino acids. CDR3 in DNA: TGTGCCAGCAGCTTAGATCCCGTTAATGAGCAGTTCTTC. It encodes CASSLDPVNEQFF.

The V call is TRBV14, the J call TRBJ2-3; D uncertain. The CDR3 has 17 residues. Trimming removed 4 bases at V and 0 bases at J, with 17 bases between. The germline CDR1 and CDR2 sequences are SGHDN and FVKESK. The DNA of the CDR3 is TGTGCCAGCAGCCCAGACTTCCCGCCCCCGAGCACAGATACGCAGTATTTT. Protein: CASSPDFPPPSTDTQYF.